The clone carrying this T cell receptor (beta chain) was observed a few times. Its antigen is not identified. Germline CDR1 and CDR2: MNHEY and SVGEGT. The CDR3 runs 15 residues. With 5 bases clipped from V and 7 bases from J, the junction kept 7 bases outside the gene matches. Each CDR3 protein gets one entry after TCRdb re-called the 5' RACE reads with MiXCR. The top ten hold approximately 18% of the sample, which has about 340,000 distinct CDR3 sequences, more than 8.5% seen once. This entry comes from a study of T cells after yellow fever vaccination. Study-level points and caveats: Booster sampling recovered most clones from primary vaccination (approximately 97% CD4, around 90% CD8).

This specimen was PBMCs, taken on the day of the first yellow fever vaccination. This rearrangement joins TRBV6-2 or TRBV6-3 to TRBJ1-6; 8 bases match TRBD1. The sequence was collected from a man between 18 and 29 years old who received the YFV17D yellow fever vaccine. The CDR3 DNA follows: TGTGCCAGCAGTCTCCGGACAGGGTTGAATTCACCCCTCCACTTT. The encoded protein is CASSLRTGLNSPLHF.